These T cell receptor beta chains were read from a single sample in a study of control samples from healthy donors and cancer patients. Clones were sequenced by immunoSEQ multiplex PCR, and TCRdb holds only the in-frame ones, with some missing. Of about 180,000 clones in the sample, roughly nine tenths were seen once. The sample was blood. These TCRs come from a man aged 30-40 years in good health. Each CDR3 is given with its conserved first and last residue. The order of the fields is V gene, J gene, clone size, D gene, CDR3 DNA, CDR3 protein. D genes are given only for firm matches. Clone size appears in some rows only: once, few, many, or a class for an expanded clone.

TRBV15	TRBJ2-1	NA	NA	TGTGCCACCAGCCCACAGGGTGGGCGCAATGAGCAGTTCTTC	CATSPQGGRNEQFF
TRBV7-9	TRBJ1-1	NA	NA	TGTGCCAGCAGCTTAGGCGGGCTCACTGAAGCTTTCTTT	CASSLGGLTEAFF
TRBV6-6	TRBJ1-1	NA	TRBD1	TGTGCCAGCAGGCGAGTAACTTCTATGGACAGGGGCAACACTGAAGCTTTCTTT	CASRRVTSMDRGNTEAFF
TRBV14	TRBJ1-1	NA	NA	TGTGCCAGCAGCCAAGACGGGGACCCACTGATCGGAGCTTTCTTT	CASSQDGDPLIGAFF
TRBV5-1	TRBJ1-1	NA	NA	TGCGCCAGCAGCCCCACCCCCAGGACACTCTTGAACACTGAAGCTTTCTTT	CASSPTPRTLLNTEAFF
TRBV7-2	TRBJ1-1	NA	NA	TGTGCCAGCAGCTCAGGACAGCGGAACACTGAAGCTTTCTTT	CASSSGQRNTEAFF
TRBV18	TRBJ1-2	NA	NA	TGTGCCAGCTCACTGACGGACAGCGGTGACTATGGCTACACCTTC	CASSLTDSGDYGYTF
TRBV30	TRBJ1-2	NA	NA	TGTGCCTGGAGCGATCGGACGGATGGACGAGGCACCTTC	CAWSDRTDGRGTF
TRBV7-7	TRBJ2-5	NA	NA	TGTGCCAGCAGCCTGGAGTGGGGAGAGACCCAGTACTTC	CASSLEWGETQYF
TRBV29-1	TRBJ2-3	NA	NA	TGCAGCGTTGAGGAGGGGAATACGCAGTATTTT	CSVEEGNTQYF
TRBV19	TRBJ1-2	NA	NA	TGTGCCAGTAGTATAGATCCCAAGGGCTACTATGGCTACACCTTC	CASSIDPKGYYGYTF
TRBV18	TRBJ2-4	NA	NA	TGTGCCAGCTCACCACCAGGGGCGACATGGGGGAACATTCAGTACTTC	CASSPPGATWGNIQYF
TRBV10-3	TRBJ2-3	NA	NA	TGTGCCATCAGGGGGGATGCAGATACGCAGTATTTT	CAIRGDADTQYF
TRBV5-5	TRBJ2-1	NA	TRBD2	TGTGCCAGCAGCTTGGGCCTGGGACTAGCGGGAGTCGATGAGCAGTTCTTC	CASSLGLGLAGVDEQFF
TRBV25-1	TRBJ2-7	NA	NA	TGTGCCAGCAGTGAAATAAACGAGCAGTACTTC	CASSEINEQYF
TRBV4-1	TRBJ1-5	NA	NA	TGCGCCAGCAGCCAAGAATTGACGCTGGTTCAGCCCCAGCATTTT	CASSQELTLVQPQHF
TRBV27	TRBJ1-2	NA	NA	TGTGCCAGCAGCCCGACGGGGAACGGCTACTATGGCTACACCTTC	CASSPTGNGYYGYTF
TRBV3-1/TRBV3-2	TRBJ2-7	NA	NA	TGTGCCAGCAGCCAACCGACAGGTCCCTACGAGCAGTACTTC	CASSQPTGPYEQYF
TRBV30	TRBJ1-6	few	TRBD1	TGTGCCTGGAGCCCAGGGACAGGGAATTCACCCCTCCACTTT	CAWSPGTGNSPLHF
TRBV19	TRBJ1-5	NA	NA	TGTGCCAGTAGTAGTAGGGGGGATCAGCCCCAGCATTTT	CASSSRGDQPQHF
TRBV9	TRBJ1-6	NA	NA	TGTGCCAGCAGCGCAGCCCCGGGAGGATATTCACCCCTCCACTTT	CASSAAPGGYSPLHF
TRBV5-6	TRBJ2-1	NA	NA	TGTGCCAGCCGAGACGGACCTGAGCGCAAGGGAGAGCAGTTCTTC	CASRDGPERKGEQFF
TRBV19	TRBJ1-2	once	TRBD1	TGTGCCAGTAGTTCGAAGACAGGGAGGCACTATGGCTACACCTTC	CASSSKTGRHYGYTF
TRBV5-5	TRBJ1-2	NA	NA	TGTGCCAGCAGCTTGAAGGACCCCAACTATGGCTACACCTTC	CASSLKDPNYGYTF
TRBV7-2	TRBJ2-1	NA	TRBD2	TGTGCCAGCAGCCTCCGGACTAGCGGCAATGAGCAGTTCTTC	CASSLRTSGNEQFF
TRBV28	TRBJ1-5	NA	TRBD1	TGTGCCAGCAGTCTCCCGGGACAGGGGGCTCAGCCCCAGCATTTT	CASSLPGQGAQPQHF
TRBV30	TRBJ1-6	many	NA	TGTGCCTGGAACGGCCAGGCCAATTCACCCCTCCACTTT	CAWNGQANSPLHF
TRBV30	TRBJ1-3	NA	TRBD1	TGTGCCTGGAGACACGGGGACAGGTCTGGAAACACCATATATTTT	CAWRHGDRSGNTIYF
TRBV14	TRBJ2-3	NA	NA	TGTGCCAGCAGCCTACCCTCCGGGACCCCGGGCGATACGCAGTATTTT	CASSLPSGTPGDTQYF
TRBV5-1	TRBJ2-5	NA	TRBD2	TGCGCCAGCAGCCAAACTAGCGGGGGGGCCGTACGACGGACCCAGTACTTC	CASSQTSGGAVRRTQYF
TRBV5-6	TRBJ2-2	once	NA	TGTGCCAGCAGCTTGGTGGGGTCGGGCACCGGGGAGCTGTTTTTT	CASSLVGSGTGELFF
TRBV19	TRBJ2-6	NA	TRBD1	TGTGCCAGTAGTAGCCTCCAGGGGGTCTCTGGGGCCAACGTCCTGACTTTC	CASSSLQGVSGANVLTF
TRBV6-5	TRBJ1-2	NA	NA	TGTGCCAGTCTAAACAAGGGTAACTATGGCTACACCTTC	CASLNKGNYGYTF
TRBV20-1	TRBJ2-7	once	TRBD1	TGCAGTGCTAGTGAAAACAGGGGGATCTGGGAGCAGTACTTC	CSASENRGIWEQYF
TRBV10-2	TRBJ1-3	NA	NA	TGCGCCAGCAGTGTCATCTCTGGAAACACCATATATTTT	CASSVISGNTIYF
TRBV6-5	TRBJ1-2	once	NA	TGTGCCAGCAGAGATCAGGGCCCCACTTGGGGCTACACCTTC	CASRDQGPTWGYTF
TRBV9	TRBJ1-1	NA	NA	TGTGCCAGCAGCGTAAGGGGGAACACTGAAGCTTTCTTT	CASSVRGNTEAFF
TRBV28	TRBJ2-5	NA	NA	TGTGCCAGCAGCTCTTCGAGAGACGCGAACTTC	CASSSSRDANF
TRBV19	TRBJ1-5	NA	NA	TGTGCCAGTAGTAATGGGGGTCTCAATCAGCCCCAGCATTTT	CASSNGGLNQPQHF
TRBV5-1	TRBJ2-3	NA	NA	TGCGCCAGCAGCTTGCTCGGCACAGATACGCAGTATTTT	CASSLLGTDTQYF
TRBV15	TRBJ1-1	NA	NA	TGTGCCACCAGCAGAACGGGACGGATGAACACTGAAGCTTTCTTT	CATSRTGRMNTEAFF
TRBV18	TRBJ1-4	NA	NA	TGTGCCAGCTCACCCACAGCAACTAATGAAAAACTGTTTTTT	CASSPTATNEKLFF
TRBV28	TRBJ1-5	NA	NA	TGTGCCAGCAGCCCCATTAGGGGGAATCAGCCCCAGCATTTT	CASSPIRGNQPQHF
TRBV5-6	TRBJ2-5	NA	NA	TGTGCCAGCAGCACCTCCCAAAACAGGATCCAAGAGACCCAGTACTTC	CASSTSQNRIQETQYF
TRBV4-1	TRBJ2-5	NA	TRBD1	TGCGCCAGCAGCCACCCCGGACAGGGGGAGACCCAGTACTTC	CASSHPGQGETQYF
TRBV7-9	TRBJ2-7	NA	TRBD2	TGTGCCAGCAGCGATAGCGGGGCCTACGAGCAGTACTTC	CASSDSGAYEQYF
TRBV9	TRBJ1-1	NA	NA	TGTGCCAGCAGCGCGCAGACCGGGACCGACACCCGGGCTTTCTTT	CASSAQTGTDTRAFF